These 11 T cell receptor beta chains came from one sample sequenced in a study of glioma-infiltrating T cells after dendritic cell vaccination. Produced via immunoSEQ multiplex PCR; TCRdb's table is partial and in-frame only. Among around 78,000 clones listed, 85% were seen once. The time point: after dendritic cell vaccination, including at tumor progression/relapse. The specimen was blood, collected after dendritic cell vaccination. Every receptor here comes from a human donor with glioblastoma.

The J gene is TRBJ1-2, the V gene TRBV2; 7 nucleotides agree with TRBD1. Germline assignment: CDR1 SNHLY and CDR2 FYNNEI. V trimming: 1 base; J trimming: 5 bases; junction bases outside the gene matches: 4. This CDR3 region has 14 residues. CDR3 DNA: TGTGCCAGCAGTGAAGAGCCAGGGGGTTATGGCTACACCTTC. It specifies CASSEEPGGYGYTF. Based on the CDR3 plus reference TRBV2 and TRBJ1-2, the full variable domain is EPEVTQTPSHQVTQMGQEVILRCVPISNHLYFYWYRQILGQKVEFLVSFYNNEISEKSEIFDDQFSVERPDGSNFTLKIRSTKLEDSAMYFCASSEEPGGYGYTFGSGTRLTVV.

The chain couples TRBV11-3 to TRBJ2-7; 12 bases are a match to TRBD2. The J segment lost 3 bases and the V segment lost 3 bases, leaving 0 bases of the junction unmatched. Germline CDR1 is SGHNT and CDR2 is YENEEA. The CDR3 loop spans 14 amino acids. The CDR3 here is CASSLTSGSYEQYF. The CDR3 coding sequence is TGTGCCAGCAGCTTGACTAGCGGGAGCTACGAGCAGTACTTC.

The chain couples TRBV5-4 to TRBJ2-1; TRBD1 matches 10 bases. Germline V CDR1 and CDR2: SGHNT, YYREEE (reference sequence). V dropped 4 bases and J dropped 4; count of bases not matched to a gene: 5. The CDR3 length is 15 residues. The CDR3 reads CASSPTGGDYNEQFF. CDR3 nucleotides: TGTGCCAGCAGCCCGACAGGGGGCGATTACAATGAGCAGTTCTTC.

This clone was recorded at least ten times. The chain carries TRBV7-2 and TRBJ2-3; 7 bases align to TRBD1. V lost 6 bases and J lost 1; bases outside the gene matches: 4. Per germline, CDR1 SGHTA and CDR2 FQGNSA. There are 14 residues in the CDR3. In DNA, the CDR3 is TGTGCCAGCAGACGGGACAGACGCACAGATACGCAGTATTTT. This encodes CASRRDRRTDTQYF.

This sequence joins TRBV25-1 and TRBJ2-3; 12 nucleotides align to TRBD2. Germline V gene sequence: CDR1 MGHDK, CDR2 SYGVNS. Germline trimming cut 2 bases from V and 2 bases from J; bases unmatched to any gene: 5. CDR3 length equals 17 residues. The CDR3 loop reads CASSEPPSGRATDTQYF. The CDR3 DNA is TGTGCCAGCAGTGAACCCCCTAGCGGGAGGGCCACAGATACGCAGTATTTT.

The V gene is TRBV29-1, the J gene TRBJ1-1; maybe TRBD1 (6 bases). Germline V lookup: CDR1 SQVTM, CDR2 ANQGSEA. V was trimmed by 4 bases and J by 1 base, leaving 10 bases between them. The CDR3 loop spans 13 amino acids. The CDR3 sequence is CSVVRGANTEAFF. CDR3 coding DNA: TGCAGCGTTGTTCGGGGGGCGAACACTGAAGCTTTCTTT.

The chain is built from TRBV5-7 and TRBJ1-2; TRBD1 is a possible D gene (6 bases). TRBV5-7 is an ORF for which the function is uncertain. This CDR3 has 12 amino acids. Trimming cost V 5 bases and J 8 bases, with 13 bases left between them. The CDR3 here is CASRITRGGYTF. The CDR3 region has the DNA TGTGCCAGCAGAATAACCAGGGGAGGCTACACCTTC.

This clone was seen only once. V is TRBV7-7 and J is TRBJ2-5; the D gene is possibly TRBD2 (5 bases). Trimming pared 1 base from V and 5 bases from J, leaving 14 bases between. The CDR3 totals 15 residues. Germline assignment: CDR1 SSHAT and CDR2 FNYEAQ (reference sequence). CDR3 coding DNA: TGTGCCAGCAGCTTAGGCGAGGGATTGGGTGAGACCCAGTACTTC. Protein: CASSLGEGLGETQYF.

V gene TRBV4-3 combines with J gene TRBJ1-2, with TRBD1 identical over 8 bases. Trimming took 6 bases from V and 0 from J; bases not matched to a gene: 9. There are 16 residues in the CDR3. Germline V lookup: CDR1 LGHNA, CDR2 YSLEER. CDR3 region: CASRGGTGKANYGYTF. DNA for the CDR3: TGCGCCAGCAGGGGTGGGACAGGAAAAGCTAACTATGGCTACACCTTC.

The chain couples TRBV23-1 to TRBJ2-1; tentatively, D is TRBD1 (5 bases). TRBV23-1 is known as an ORF, though its function is uncertain. V dropped 0 bases and J dropped 1 base, with 13 bases sitting between them. The CDR3 contains 17 residues. CDR3 in DNA: TGCGCCAGCAGTCAATCAGGGGCAGGGTTGTCCTACAATGAGCAGTTCTTC. The encoded protein is CASSQSGAGLSYNEQFF.

The V gene is TRBV11-3, the J gene TRBJ2-3, with 8 positions matching TRBD2. Germline V gene data show CDR1 as SGHNT and CDR2 as YENEEA. CDR3 length equals 13 residues. Trimming at V came to 5 bases and at J to 10 bases, leaving 8 bases not matched to a gene. The CDR3 DNA is TGTGCCAGCAGCCCGGCGGGGGGCCGGCCGCAGTATTTT. It translates to CASSPAGGRPQYF.